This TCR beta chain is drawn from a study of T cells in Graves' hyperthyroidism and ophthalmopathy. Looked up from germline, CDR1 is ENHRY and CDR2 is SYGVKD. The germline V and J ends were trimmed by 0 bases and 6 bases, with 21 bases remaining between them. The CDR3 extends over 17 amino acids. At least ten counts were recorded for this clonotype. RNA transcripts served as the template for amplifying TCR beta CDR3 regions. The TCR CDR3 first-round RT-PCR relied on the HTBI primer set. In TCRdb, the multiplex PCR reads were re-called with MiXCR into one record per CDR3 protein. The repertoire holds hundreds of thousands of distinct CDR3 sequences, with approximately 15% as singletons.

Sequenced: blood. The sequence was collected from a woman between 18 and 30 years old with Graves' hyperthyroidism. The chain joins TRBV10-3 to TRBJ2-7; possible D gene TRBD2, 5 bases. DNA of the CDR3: TGTGCCATCAGTGAGTCCAAATTTCCGGGAACCAGTGGCGAGCAGTACTTC. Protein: CAISESKFPGTSGEQYF.